The clone carrying this T cell receptor (beta chain) was seen more than once but under ten times. This record comes from a study of blood T cell repertoires in COVID-19. In the original workflow: Estimation of nucleated cell counts relied on the amplification of reference gene primers. The assay was immunoSEQ multiplex PCR, and TCRdb's table has in-frame clones only and misses some. The V and J calls and clone size were taken over from that table, and D and trimming were inferred from the DNA. The repertoire has 200,000 to 250,000 clones, approximately 80% of them found once; the top ten carry 1.8%. The CDR3 spans 13 residues. Germline-derived CDR1 and CDR2 are SGHTA and FQGTGA. The V and J ends lost 1 base and 9 bases respectively, with 10 bases between them. Participants were aged about 18 to 90 years, lived in under 25 US areas, and enrolled virtually.

The chain combines TRBV7-3 with TRBJ2-1; D is unresolved. The receptor was derived from a man in his 60s who had recovered from COVID-19. The sample comprised PBMCs or T cells enriched from blood (not recorded which). CDR3 amino acids: CASSLSSPGEQFF. DNA of the CDR3: TGTGCCAGCAGCTTAAGTAGCCCCGGTGAGCAGTTCTTC.